The 31 T cell receptor beta chains below all came from one sample that was sequenced in a study of T cells after yellow fever vaccination. TCRdb processed the 5' RACE reads anew with MiXCR; each CDR3 protein has one entry. This table has some 320,000 distinct CDR3 sequences, about 10% appearing once. Sample: CD4+ T cells sorted from PBMCs, taken 45 days after the yellow fever booster vaccination. These receptors came from a man between 18 and 29 years old who received the YFV17D yellow fever vaccine.

The V call is TRBV20-1, the J call TRBJ2-3, with D possibly being TRBD1 (6 bases). This CDR3 region has 13 residues. Trimming cost V 6 bases and J 3 bases, with 13 bases left between them. Germline CDR1 DFQATT, CDR2 SNEGSKA (reference sequence). CDR3 loop: CSARDIPTDTQYF. CDR3 nucleotides: TGCAGTGCCCGGGACATACCAACAGATACGCAGTATTTT.

This chain joins TRBV9 and TRBJ2-6, with TRBD1 as a possible D gene (5 bases). The CDR3 contains 17 residues. Germline values: CDR1 SGDLS, CDR2 YYNGEE. Trimming left V 0 bases short and J 0 bases short, with 10 bases between. CDR3 DNA sequence: TGTGCCAGCAGCGTAGGTCAGGACAACTCTGGGGCCAACGTCCTGACTTTC. Amino acid sequence: CASSVGQDNSGANVLTF.

The table lists this clonotype with many counts. The chain couples TRBV3-1 to TRBJ2-5; 12 bases fit TRBD2. This CDR3 contains 15 residues. V lost 3 bases, J lost 5 bases, and 4 bases stayed unmatched. The V gene's germline CDR1 is LGHDT and CDR2 YNNKEL (reference sequence). This chain's CDR3 is CASSQTSGGGETQYF. The CDR3 coding sequence is TGTGCCAGCAGCCAGACTAGCGGGGGAGGTGAGACCCAGTACTTC.

The chain has TRBV5-6 and TRBJ1-2; possible D gene TRBD1, 5 bases. Germline V gene data show CDR1 as SGHDT and CDR2 as YYEEEE. This CDR3 spans 12 amino acids. V was shortened by 4 bases and J by 7 bases, with 11 bases between the two germline ends. This CDR3 is CASSRRQLGYTF. CDR3 nucleotides: TGTGCCAGCAGCCGACGACAGCTTGGCTACACCTTC. Together with reference TRBV5-6 and TRBJ1-2, the CDR3 gives the full variable domain: DAGVTQSPTHLIKTRGQQVTLRCSPKSGHDTVSWYQQALGQGPQFIFQYYEEEERQRGNFPDRFSGHQFPNYSSELNVNALLLGDSALYLCASSRRQLGYTFGSGTRLTVV.

This clonotype was picked up a small number of times. The chain links TRBV4-3 to TRBJ1-3; 8 bases map to TRBD1. Germline values: CDR1 LGHNA, CDR2 YSLEER. Trimming took 2 bases from V and 4 from J; bases not matched to a gene: 7. The CDR3 totals 16 residues. The CDR3 loop reads CASSQYIQGAGNTIYF. The DNA of the CDR3 is TGCGCCAGCAGCCAATATATCCAGGGGGCAGGAAACACCATATATTTT.

This clonotype was detected only a few times. This rearrangement joins TRBV7-3 to TRBJ2-7; TRBD2 is a possible D gene (6 bases). Germline CDR1 SGHTA, CDR2 FQGTGA. The CDR3 runs to 15 residues. The V and J ends lost 2 bases and 2 bases respectively, with 13 bases between them. CDR3 nucleotide sequence: TGTGCCAGCAGCTTAGGGCGGGACGGACCCTACGAGCAGTACGTC. It translates to CASSLGRDGPYEQYV.

This rearrangement joins TRBV7-2 to TRBJ1-3, with a possible D match to TRBD1 (5 bases). Germline CDR1 and CDR2: SGHTA and FQGNSA. This CDR3 region has 16 residues. Trimming shortened V by 1 base and J by 3 bases, and 13 bases separated the two germline ends. CDR3 coding DNA: TGTGCCAGCAGCTTAGTGGCCAGGGAATATGGAAACACCATATATTTT. Residues: CASSLVAREYGNTIYF.

The chain employs TRBV6-5 and TRBJ1-2; possible D gene TRBD1, 5 bases. This CDR3 is built from 13 residues. CDR1 is MNHEY, CDR2 SVGAGI, per germline. Trimming took off 2 bases at V and 6 bases at J, with 10 bases between the two ends. The DNA for the CDR3 is TGTGCCAGCAGTTACAGGGGCAGACATGGCTACACCTTC. It yields the protein CASSYRGRHGYTF.

Only a few counts were recorded for this clonotype. This chain links TRBV10-1 with TRBJ2-3; no reliable D call. The CDR3 has 15 amino acids. Germline assignment: CDR1 WNHNN and CDR2 SYGVQD (reference sequence). Between the trimmed V and J ends, which lost 0 bases and 3 bases, there was a span of 10 bases. The CDR3 reads CASSESTRKTDTQYF. The CDR3 coding sequence is TGCGCCAGCAGTGAGTCGACCCGGAAAACAGATACGCAGTATTTT.

The V call is TRBV2, the J call TRBJ2-5, with 8 bases identical to TRBD1. Germline V gives CDR1 SNHLY, CDR2 FYNNEI. The CDR3 contains 19 residues. Trimming cost V 3 bases and J 0 bases; bases outside gene matches: 15. The CDR3 DNA sequence: TGTGCCAGCAGTGATGGACAGGGTAGGGGCTTGGCGGACCAAGAGACCCAGTACTTC. It is translated as CASSDGQGRGLADQETQYF.

The rearrangement links TRBV6-6 to TRBJ2-5; D remains ambiguous. The CDR3 length is 13 residues. The germline V gene encodes CDR1 MNHNY and CDR2 SVGAGI (reference sequence). Trimming pared 3 bases from V and 2 bases from J, leaving 7 bases between. CDR3 sequence reads: CASSYGRQETQYF. CDR3 bases: TGTGCCAGCAGTTATGGTAGACAAGAGACCCAGTACTTC.

The chain has TRBV4-2 and TRBJ1-5, with TRBD1 matching 7 bases. This CDR3 has 14 amino acids. The V and J ends lost 4 bases and 5 bases, in that order; junction bases with no gene match: 5. From germline, CDR1 is LGHNA and CDR2 YNFKEQ. CDR3 bases: TGTGCCAGCAGCCGGGACAGCCAGTATCAGCCCCAGCATTTT. Its protein product is CASSRDSQYQPQHF.

This clonotype was picked up a small number of times. V gene TRBV6-6 combines with J gene TRBJ1-1; D may be TRBD1 (5 bases). CDR3 length: 13 amino acids. The germline V gene encodes CDR1 MNHNY and CDR2 SVGAGI (reference sequence). The germline V and J ends were trimmed by 4 bases and 7 bases, with 13 bases remaining between them. The CDR3 sequence: CASSSRDELEAFF. The CDR3 nucleotides read TGTGCCAGCAGTTCCCGGGACGAGCTTGAAGCTTTCTTT.

The chain combines TRBV2 with TRBJ2-2, with TRBD1 identical over 11 bases. This CDR3 region has 14 residues. V was clipped by 6 bases and J by 6 bases; unmatched bases: 3. Per germline, CDR1 SNHLY and CDR2 FYNNEI. CDR3 DNA sequence: TGTGCCAGCAGAAAGGACAGGGGGCCCGGGGAGCTGTTTTTT. Translating gives CASRKDRGPGELFF.

A few counts support this clonotype. The V gene is TRBV7-9, the J gene TRBJ2-5; TRBD1 agrees at 12 bases. V dropped 5 bases and J dropped 5; count of bases not matched to a gene: 3. The germline V gene has CDR1 SEHNR and CDR2 FQNEAQ (reference sequence). This CDR3 region has 14 residues. The CDR3 loop is CASSGDRGLETQYF. The CDR3 DNA follows: TGTGCCAGCAGCGGGGACAGGGGGCTGGAGACCCAGTACTTC.

CDR3 sequence: CASSTRGASYNEQFF. CDR3 coding DNA: TGTGCCAGCAGCACCCGGGGGGCCTCCTACAATGAGCAGTTCTTC. This chain uses TRBV7-2 with TRBJ2-1; D perhaps matches TRBD2 (7 bases). Trimming left V 5 bases short and J 0 bases short, with 11 bases between. Germline V gene sequence: CDR1 SGHTA, CDR2 FQGNSA. This CDR3 has 15 amino acids. Drawing the rest from reference TRBV7-2 and TRBJ2-1, the complete variable domain is GAGVSQSPSNKVTEKGKDVELRCDPISGHTALYWYRQSLGQGLEFLIYFQGNSAPDKSGLPSDRFSAERTGGSVSTLTIQRTQQEDSAVYLCASSTRGASYNEQFFGPGTRLTVL.

The CDR3 bases are TGTGCCAGCAAGGGACTAGCGGGGACCCCGAACACCGGGGAGCTGTTTTTT. Its translation: CASKGLAGTPNTGELFF. This chain links TRBV7-9 with TRBJ2-2; 13 positions match TRBD2. Germline assignment: CDR1 SEHNR and CDR2 FQNEAQ (reference sequence). With V trimmed by 7 bases and J by 0 bases, 5 bases remained unmatched. This CDR3 region has 17 residues.

The V and J genes are TRBV20-1 and TRBJ2-2; possible D gene TRBD1, 6 bases. CDR3 size: 13 residues. CDR1 and CDR2 from the germline V gene are DFQATT and SNEGSKA (reference sequence). V was shortened by 4 bases and J by 3 bases, with 9 bases between the two germline ends. The CDR3 loop reads CSATGVDTGELFF. The CDR3, as DNA: TGCAGTGCTACAGGGGTAGACACCGGGGAGCTGTTTTTT.

This clonotype was detected only a few times. The chain combines TRBV20-1 with TRBJ1-5; D is unresolved. CDR1 is DFQATT, CDR2 SNEGSKA, per germline (reference sequence). There are 12 residues in the CDR3. Trimming took 3 bases from V and 4 from J, leaving 7 bases between them. CDR3 amino acids: CSASPGNQPQHF. CDR3 in DNA: TGCAGTGCTAGTCCCGGGAATCAGCCCCAGCATTTT.

The chain is built from TRBV7-2 and TRBJ1-2; the D is unclear. The V end lost 3 bases, the J end lost 6 bases, and 11 bases lay between the germline ends. The CDR3 is 13 residues long. CDR1 is SGHTA, CDR2 FQGNSA, per germline. The DNA of the CDR3 is TGTGCCAGCAGCTTGTCGCTGGGAGATGGCTACACCTTC. Translated: CASSLSLGDGYTF.

The genes are TRBV6-2 or TRBV6-3 and TRBJ1-4; TRBD1 aligns across 7 bases. J was trimmed by 11 bases and V by 4 bases; bases with no gene match: 16. Germline lookup yields CDR1 MNHEY and CDR2 SVGEGT. This CDR3 contains 16 residues. CDR3 nucleotide sequence: TGTGCCAGCAGTTTCGGGAGACAGGGTCTCTTGGAGAAACTGTTTTTT. Translated: CASSFGRQGLLEKLFF.

This clonotype has just a few counts. The genes are TRBV5-1 and TRBJ2-5, with D possibly TRBD2 on 5 matching bases. V was pared by 4 bases and J by 5 bases, with 24 bases between. CDR3 length: 17 residues. The germline V gene has CDR1 SGHRS and CDR2 YFSETQ. CDR3 protein: CASSPDRVGEALETQYF. CDR3 DNA sequence: TGCGCCAGCAGCCCAGACCGCGTGGGAGAAGCCTTGGAGACCCAGTACTTC.

The genes are TRBV10-3 and TRBJ2-1, with D unclear. CDR1 and CDR2 (germline): ENHRY, SYGVKD. The V and J ends lost 2 bases and 9 bases respectively, with 8 bases between them. CDR3 length: 12 amino acids. This chain's CDR3 is CAISEPSIEQFF. CDR3 DNA sequence: TGTGCCATCAGTGAGCCAAGCATTGAGCAGTTCTTC.

The chain carries TRBV7-2 and TRBJ2-5; D perhaps matches TRBD2 (6 bases). Trimming cost V 3 bases and J 5 bases, with 13 bases left between them. From germline, CDR1 is SGHTA and CDR2 FQGNSA. There are 14 residues in the CDR3. CDR3 in amino acids: CASSFRRGGETQYF. The CDR3 nucleotides are TGTGCCAGCAGCTTCCGGCGGGGTGGGGAGACCCAGTACTTC.

V is TRBV6-5 and J is TRBJ2-1, with D possibly being TRBD1 (6 bases). This CDR3 is 13 amino acids long. The germline V and J ends were trimmed by 4 bases and 10 bases, with 14 bases remaining between them. The germline CDR1 and CDR2 sequences are MNHEY and SVGAGI. CDR3 DNA: TGTGCCAGCAGTTCCGACAGGATTGGGGAGCAGTTCTTC. It yields the protein CASSSDRIGEQFF.

This clonotype was counted ten times or more. J is TRBJ2-3 and V is TRBV27, with TRBD2 as a possible D gene (7 bases). Germline loops: CDR1 MNHEY, CDR2 SMNVEV (reference sequence). Deletions cut 1 base from V and 5 bases from J, with 22 bases between. The CDR3 runs to 18 residues. DNA for the CDR3: TGTGCCAGCAGTTTATTGGGAAGTGGAGGGGGGGCAGGAGATACGCAGTATTTT. The encoded protein is CASSLLGSGGGAGDTQYF.

This clonotype was counted many times. The chain joins TRBV11-2 to TRBJ2-1, with TRBD2 matching 9 bases. This CDR3 spans 16 amino acids. Germline V gene sequence: CDR1 SGHAT, CDR2 FQNNGV. V was clipped by 0 bases and J by 6 bases; unmatched bases: 6. CDR3 loop: CASSLDLWRGGNEQFF. The CDR3 nucleotides are TGTGCCAGCAGCTTAGATCTTTGGCGGGGGGGCAATGAGCAGTTCTTC.

The sample holds many counts of this clonotype. The V call is TRBV5-1, the J call TRBJ2-7; TRBD1 matches 10 bases. Germline V gene sequence: CDR1 SGHRS, CDR2 YFSETQ. J gave up 3 bases and V 4 bases, and 16 bases lay outside the gene matches. The CDR3 has 18 residues. CDR3 protein: CASSPLGGLGQGVYEQYF. Here the CDR3 DNA reads TGCGCCAGCAGCCCCTTAGGGGGCTTAGGACAGGGGGTCTACGAGCAGTACTTC.

There are a few counts of this clonotype. DNA of the CDR3: TGCGCCAGCAGCTTGGGCGGGACACAGAACACCGGGGAGCTGTTTTTT. It yields the protein CASSLGGTQNTGELFF. The chain employs TRBV5-1 and TRBJ2-2; D is tentatively TRBD1 or TRBD2 (6 bases each). V was trimmed by 0 bases and J by 1 base, leaving 10 bases between them. The CDR3 contains 16 residues. Germline V gene lookup returns CDR1 SGHRS and CDR2 YFSETQ.

This clonotype was counted only a few times. The CDR3 DNA reads as TGTGCCAGCACCCTCCTAGCGGGGGGCAATGAGCAGTTCTTC. Amino acid sequence: CASTLLAGGNEQFF. V and J are TRBV6-1 and TRBJ2-1; 11 nucleotides align to TRBD2. CDR1 is MNHNS, CDR2 SASEGT, per germline. V was clipped by 7 bases and J by 6 bases; unmatched bases: 5. The CDR3 loop spans 14 amino acids.

This clonotype was recorded at least ten times. This chain links TRBV10-2 with TRBJ2-3, with 7 bases identical to TRBD2. This CDR3 comprises 14 residues. The germline V gene has CDR1 WSHSY and CDR2 SAAADI. The J segment lost 5 bases and the V segment lost 7 bases, leaving 9 bases of the junction unmatched. The CDR3 protein is CASKGDAGVDTQYF. Written as DNA, the CDR3 is TGCGCCAGCAAAGGGGATGCGGGGGTAGATACGCAGTATTTT.